The 20 T cell receptor beta chains below were found in one sample sequenced in a study of blood T cell repertoires in COVID-19. TCRdb's copy holds only in-frame clones and misses some; the assay was immunoSEQ multiplex PCR. This sample has over 200,000 clones; around 75% occur once, and the top ten carry around 5%. The sample was peripheral blood. These receptors came from a human donor in a cohort sampled during active COVID-19.

The gene calls are TRBV15 and TRBJ1-5; D gene unclear. V was pared by 0 bases and J by 0 bases, with 3 bases between. The CDR3 is made up of 14 amino acids. The germline V gene encodes CDR1 LNHNV and CDR2 YYDKDF (reference sequence). The CDR3 sequence: CATSREYSNQPQHF. The CDR3 nucleotides are TGTGCCACCAGCAGAGAATATAGCAATCAGCCCCAGCATTTT.

This clone appeared a single time. The V gene is TRBV19, the J gene TRBJ2-1, with 12 bases identical to TRBD2. Germline CDR1 reads LNHDA; CDR2 reads SQIVND (reference sequence). This CDR3 region has 18 residues. Losses at the gene ends were 2 bases for V and 0 bases for J; bases not matched to a gene: 5. The CDR3 region is CASSISGLAGNSYNEQFF. The CDR3, as DNA: TGTGCCAGTAGTATATCGGGACTAGCGGGTAACTCCTACAATGAGCAGTTCTTC.

This chain connects TRBV10-3 to TRBJ2-1; D might be TRBD1 (5 bases). Germline lookup yields CDR1 ENHRY and CDR2 SYGVKD. The V gene lost 4 bases and the J gene lost 6 bases, with 7 bases spanning the gap. The CDR3 consists of 12 residues. CDR3: CAISGDSNEQFF. The CDR3 nucleotides are TGTGCCATCAGTGGAGACAGCAATGAGCAGTTCTTC.

This chain joins TRBV28 and TRBJ1-1; TRBD1 is a possible D gene (6 bases). Trimming removed 3 bases from V and 0 bases from J, with 14 bases in between. CDR1 MDHEN and CDR2 SYDVKM come from the germline V gene. This CDR3 comprises 16 residues. The CDR3 is CASSFSQGRVNTEAFF. The CDR3 DNA reads as TGTGCCAGCAGTTTCTCCCAGGGGAGGGTGAACACTGAAGCTTTCTTT. The full variable domain, its missing parts supplied by reference TRBV28 and TRBJ1-1, is DVKVTQSSRYLVKRTGEKVFLECVQDMDHENMFWYRQDPGLGLRLIYFSYDVKMKEKGDIPEGYSVSREKKERFSLILESASTNQTSMYLCASSFSQGRVNTEAFFGQGTRLTVV.

This clone appeared a single time. CDR3 protein: CASSQGGVRTEAFF. DNA for the CDR3: TGCGCCAGCAGCCAAGGGGGCGTCCGGACCGAAGCTTTCTTT. J is TRBJ1-1 and V is TRBV4-3, with D tentatively TRBD1 (5 bases). Trimming shortened V by 1 base and J by 8 bases, and 14 bases separated the two germline ends. The CDR3 contains 14 residues. The V gene's germline CDR1 is LGHNA and CDR2 YSLEER.

The chain has TRBV4-3 and TRBJ2-5; 8 bases are a match to TRBD2. CDR1 LGHNA and CDR2 YSLEER come from the germline V gene. V dropped 0 bases and J dropped 4; count of bases not matched to a gene: 7. This CDR3 comprises 16 residues. The chain's CDR3 is CASSQDRAGGRETQYF. DNA for the CDR3: TGCGCCAGCAGCCAAGATAGGGCGGGAGGAAGAGAGACCCAGTACTTC.

V is TRBV5-4 and J is TRBJ2-5; D uncertain. This CDR3 comprises 14 residues. Between the trimmed V and J ends, which lost 1 base and 4 bases, there was a span of 11 bases. Germline lookup yields CDR1 SGHNT and CDR2 YYREEE (reference sequence). CDR3 nucleotide sequence: TGTGCCAGCAGCTTGAGATCCAGGCGAGAGACCCAGTACTTC. It specifies CASSLRSRRETQYF.

The chain uses TRBV4-1 and TRBJ2-7; D is unresolved. Germline lookup yields CDR1 MGHRA and CDR2 YSYEKL. There are 14 residues in the CDR3. Trimming removed 1 base from V and 5 bases from J, with 12 bases in between. The CDR3 sequence is CASSQARPSDEQYF. The CDR3, as DNA: TGCGCCAGCAGCCAAGCGCGCCCGAGCGACGAGCAGTACTTC.

The chain couples TRBV27 to TRBJ2-7; TRBD2 aligns across 11 bases. V shed 8 bases, J shed 4 bases, and the junction held 10 bases outside the gene matches. CDR3 length: 15 amino acids. Germline-derived CDR1 and CDR2 are MNHEY and SMNVEV (reference sequence). The CDR3 DNA is TGTGCCAGCGGTTATAGCGGGAGGGCCGGGTACGAGCAGTACTTC. Amino acid sequence: CASGYSGRAGYEQYF.

The genes are TRBV28 and TRBJ1-1; D call uncertain. V was pared by 6 bases and J by 6 bases, with 17 bases between. From germline, CDR1 is MDHEN and CDR2 SYDVKM. This CDR3 is 14 amino acids long. The CDR3 spells CASSPWRVFAEAFF. CDR3 in DNA: TGTGCCAGCAGCCCTTGGAGAGTGTTCGCTGAAGCTTTCTTT.

CDR3 residues: CASSLLSGGGYNEQFF. CDR3 nucleotide sequence: TGTGCCAGCAGTTTATTGTCGGGGGGCGGATACAATGAGCAGTTCTTC. The V and J genes are TRBV28 and TRBJ2-1, with D tentatively TRBD2 (7 bases). Trimming shortened V by 1 base and J by 4 bases, and 14 bases separated the two germline ends. In germline, CDR1 is MDHEN, CDR2 SYDVKM. This CDR3 contains 16 residues.

This sequence joins TRBV7-9 and TRBJ2-5; weak D call: TRBD2 (5 bases). Trimming took 5 bases from V and 1 from J, leaving 8 bases between them. CDR3 length: 13 amino acids. Germline V gene data show CDR1 as SEHNR and CDR2 as FQNEAQ (reference sequence). CDR3 coding DNA: TGTGCCAGCAGCCGGGGTATCCAAGAGACCCAGTACTTC. It codes for CASSRGIQETQYF. Combining the CDR3 with reference TRBV7-9 and TRBJ2-5 gives the whole variable domain DTGVSQNPRHKITKRGQNVTFRCDPISEHNRLYWYRQTLGQGPEFLTYFQNEAQLEKSRLLSDRFSAERPKGSFSTLEIQRTEQGDSAMYLCASSRGIQETQYFGPGTRLLVL.

This chain connects TRBV5-4 to TRBJ1-2; no definite D call. Per the germline V gene, CDR1 is SGHNT and CDR2 is YYREEE (reference sequence). V lost 4 bases to trimming and J lost 2 bases, with 12 bases between them. The CDR3 loop spans 14 amino acids. The chain's CDR3 is CASSRPPENYGYTF. CDR3 nucleotides: TGTGCCAGCAGCCGCCCCCCGGAGAACTATGGCTACACCTTC.

The chain has TRBV6-5 and TRBJ1-1; no clear D. Per germline, CDR1 MNHEY and CDR2 SVGAGI. Trimming took 0 bases from V and 1 from J, leaving 3 bases between them. The CDR3 runs to 13 residues. Here the CDR3 reads CASSYSRNTEAFF. In nucleotides, the CDR3 is TGTGCCAGCAGTTACTCGAGGAACACTGAAGCTTTCTTT.

The J gene is TRBJ2-5, the V gene TRBV5-1, with 7 positions matching TRBD2. CDR1 is SGHRS, CDR2 YFSETQ, per germline. The CDR3 has 14 residues. The trim removed 3 bases at V and 2 bases at J, leaving 4 bases unmatched. This CDR3 is CASSSPGGQETQYF. DNA for the CDR3: TGCGCCAGCAGCTCCCCGGGGGGACAAGAGACCCAGTACTTC. Full variable domain (outside the CDR3, taken from reference TRBV5-1 and TRBJ2-5): KAGVTQTPRYLIKTRGQQVTLSCSPISGHRSVSWYQQTPGQGLQFLFEYFSETQRNKGNFPGRFSGRQFSNSRSEMNVSTLELGDSALYLCASSSPGGQETQYFGPGTRLLVL.

V gene TRBV7-9 combines with J gene TRBJ2-4, with 11 bases lining up with TRBD2. The CDR3 contains 18 residues. CDR1 and CDR2 (germline): SEHNR, FQNEAQ (reference sequence). Trimming at V came to 5 bases and at J to 2 bases, leaving 11 bases not matched to a gene. The CDR3 DNA is TGTGCCAGCAGCCTACTAGGGCTAGCGGGAGGCCCCAAAAACATTCAGTACTTC. Its translation: CASSLLGLAGGPKNIQYF.

This chain joins TRBV18 and TRBJ2-5, with no clear D. Germline lookup yields CDR1 KGHSH and CDR2 LQKENI. This CDR3 spans 16 amino acids. Between the trimmed V and J ends, which lost 3 bases and 2 bases, there was a span of 16 bases. CDR3 in DNA: TGTGCCAGCTCACCCAGAGGCGTTCGTGCACAAGAGACCCAGTACTTC. Protein: CASSPRGVRAQETQYF.

The V call is TRBV18, the J call TRBJ1-2; 9 positions match TRBD1. With V trimmed by 3 bases and J by 4 bases, 12 bases remained unmatched. The CDR3 totals 17 residues. Germline V gene data show CDR1 as KGHSH and CDR2 as LQKENI. The CDR3 region has the DNA TGTGCCAGCTCACCTTTGGGACAGGGCGAGGTGATCTATGGCTACACCTTC. This gives the protein CASSPLGQGEVIYGYTF.

The chain has TRBV5-8 and TRBJ2-3; TRBD1 matches at 7 bases. Looked up from germline, CDR1 is SGHTS and CDR2 is YDEGEE. V shed 1 base and J 2 bases; nucleotides not matched to a gene: 10. The CDR3 totals 17 residues. The CDR3 bases are TGTGCCAGCAGCTTGACAAAAGACAGGGTCTTCACAGATACGCAGTATTTT. Translating it yields CASSLTKDRVFTDTQYF. Combining the CDR3 with reference TRBV5-8 and TRBJ2-3 gives the whole variable domain EAGVTQSPTHLIKTRGQQATLRCSPISGHTSVYWYQQALGLGLQFLLWYDEGEERNRGNFPPRFSGRQFPNYSSELNVNALELEDSALYLCASSLTKDRVFTDTQYFGPGTRLTVL.

V is TRBV5-6 and J is TRBJ2-2; 11 nucleotides match TRBD2. The germline V gene encodes CDR1 SGHDT and CDR2 YYEEEE. The trim removed 2 bases at V and 4 bases at J, leaving 4 bases unmatched. CDR3 length: 16 residues. CDR3 sequence: CASSLLAGVGTGELFF. The CDR3 DNA follows: TGTGCCAGCAGCTTACTAGCGGGAGTAGGCACCGGGGAGCTGTTTTTT.